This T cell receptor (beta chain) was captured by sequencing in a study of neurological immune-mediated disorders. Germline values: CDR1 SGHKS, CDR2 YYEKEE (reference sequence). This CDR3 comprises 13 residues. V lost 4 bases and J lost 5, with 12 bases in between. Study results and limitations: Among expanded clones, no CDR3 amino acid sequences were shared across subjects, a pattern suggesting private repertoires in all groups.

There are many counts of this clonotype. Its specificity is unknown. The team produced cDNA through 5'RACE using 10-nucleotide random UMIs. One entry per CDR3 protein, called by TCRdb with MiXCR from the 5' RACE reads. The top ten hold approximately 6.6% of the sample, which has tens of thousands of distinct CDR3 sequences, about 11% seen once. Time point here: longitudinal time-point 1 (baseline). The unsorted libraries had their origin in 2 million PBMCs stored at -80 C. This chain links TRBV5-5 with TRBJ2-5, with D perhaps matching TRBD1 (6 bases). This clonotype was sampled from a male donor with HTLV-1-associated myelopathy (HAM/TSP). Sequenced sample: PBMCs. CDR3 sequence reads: CASSRDTDETQYF. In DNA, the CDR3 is TGTGCCAGCAGCCGGGACACCGACGAGACCCAGTACTTC.